This T cell receptor (beta chain) was recorded in a study of blood T cell repertoires in COVID-19 (TCRdb year 2020). Concerning the study at large: Samples covering the acute and convalescent phases of COVID-19 were provided by collaborators in the United States, Italy and Spain. The prospective study material was composed of cDNA or gDNA derived from T cells, B-cell-depleted T cells, or PBMCs. The dataset comprised deeply sampled blood TCRbeta repertoires from subjects exposed to, actively infected with, or recovered from COVID-19. The repertoires were made available in a free public database intended to serve as a resource for research on the immune response to SARS-CoV-2. Samples were obtained from the ongoing ImmuneRACE study (first 160 participants) and from about 1,300 subjects provided by 6 global collaborators. A de-identified subject ID, COVID-19 status, age in years and sex were almost always included in the sample metadata. Where HLA class I and class II types were available, the types were taken from metadata supplied by the sample provider, not from assay-based typing.

Whole blood was collected in K2EDTA tubes by collaborating institutions according to the institutions' own protocols. For TCRbeta analysis, collaborators shipped samples in one of three forms: frozen whole blood, isolated PBMCs, or DNA extracted from either of those sample types. Points the paper makes about the study in general: The amount of clinical and demographic metadata varied by source and participant and was provided uncurated.

TCRbeta CDR3 regions were amplified from genomic DNA by means of the immunoSEQ Assay, a bias-controlled multiplex PCR. The original pipeline was this. The number of nucleated cells in each sample was estimated from the amplification of reference gene primers within the assay. To quantify the absolute abundance of each unique TCRbeta CDR3 rearrangement, sequence reads were collapsed and filtered. For each sample, productive Simpson clonality was calculated by taking the square root of Simpson's diversity index across productive rearrangements. TCRdb carries this immuneACCESS record with in-frame sequences only. Its versions omit some clonotypes, under half of them owing to an unresolved V gene in the studies checked, with the rest unexplained. The V and J calls and clone size come from that table; D and trimming were worked out from the DNA. This sample lists roughly 170,000 clones; 86% were detected once. 20% to 25% of the sample rests with the top ten.

In regard to this clone: It has no known antigen specificity. No much larger clone exists at a distance of one base, and base qualities are not known.

CDR3 length: 15 amino acids, cysteine to phenylalanine. The only DNA kept is the CDR3, 45 bases in frame from the first base. For this chain, trimming is 6 bases at the V end and 7 bases at the J end, and the number of junction bases without a gene match is 13. Via the germline V gene, CDR1 is SGHRS and CDR2 YFSETQ. Sample: peripheral blood. Rearrangement joined TRBV5-1 to TRBJ2-7; a stretch of 10 junction bases matches TRBD1. The receptor comes from a man between 65 and 85 years old with active or convalescent COVID-19. The CDR3 in this case is CASTTLGQGSGEQYF. The DNA reads as follows: TGCGCCAGCACCACTTTGGGACAGGGGTCTGGGGAGCAGTACTTC.